This T cell receptor beta chain stems from a study of CD8 T cells in ankylosing spondylitis. This clonotype has at least ten counts. The antigen is not known. Study-wide points: Seemingly characteristic of ankylosing spondylitis blood was a TCR beta motif consisting of fewer than 10 highly homologous variants. Certain motif variants had earlier been reported in reactive arthritis synovial fluid and blood.

TCRdb called the 5' RACE reads again in MiXCR, with one record for every CDR3 protein. This table has about 750,000 distinct CDR3 sequences, 15% to 20% appearing once. The CDR3 consists of 15 residues. Germline V gene data show CDR1 as MNHEY and CDR2 as SMNVEV (reference sequence). V was pared by 5 bases and J by 0 bases, with 11 bases between. Sample: blood, either unsorted or a sorted T cell fraction (not recorded which). The clonotype originates from a male donor with ankylosing spondylitis. The rearrangement uses TRBV27 and TRBJ2-1; unclear D gene. DNA of the CDR3: TGTGCCAGCAGTGTAGCTCAAGCCTCCTACAATGAGCAGTTCTTC. This translates into CASSVAQASYNEQFF.